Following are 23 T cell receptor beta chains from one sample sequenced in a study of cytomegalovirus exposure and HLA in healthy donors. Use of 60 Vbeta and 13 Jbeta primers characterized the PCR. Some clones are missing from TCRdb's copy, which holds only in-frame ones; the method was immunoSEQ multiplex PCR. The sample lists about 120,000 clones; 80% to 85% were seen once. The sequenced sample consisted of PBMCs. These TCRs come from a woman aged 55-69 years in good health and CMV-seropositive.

CDR3 loop: CASSVRGGVNTEAFF. In DNA form, the CDR3 reads TGTGCCAGCAGCGTACGAGGGGGGGTGAACACTGAAGCTTTCTTT. The chain recombines TRBV9 with TRBJ1-1; possible D gene TRBD1, 6 bases. Per the germline V gene, CDR1 is SGDLS and CDR2 is YYNGEE. CDR3 size: 15 residues. V lost 1 base to trimming and J lost 0 bases, with 10 bases between them.

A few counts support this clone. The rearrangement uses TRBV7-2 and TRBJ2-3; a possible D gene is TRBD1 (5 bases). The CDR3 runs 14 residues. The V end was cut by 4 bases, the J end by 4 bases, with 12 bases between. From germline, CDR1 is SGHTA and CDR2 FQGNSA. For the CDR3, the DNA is TGTGCCAGCAGCTATCGAAGACAGCCAGATACGCAGTATTTT. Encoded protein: CASSYRRQPDTQYF. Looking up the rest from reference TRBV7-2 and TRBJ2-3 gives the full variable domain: GAGVSQSPSNKVTEKGKDVELRCDPISGHTALYWYRQSLGQGLEFLIYFQGNSAPDKSGLPSDRFSAERTGGSVSTLTIQRTQQEDSAVYLCASSYRRQPDTQYFGPGTRLTVL.

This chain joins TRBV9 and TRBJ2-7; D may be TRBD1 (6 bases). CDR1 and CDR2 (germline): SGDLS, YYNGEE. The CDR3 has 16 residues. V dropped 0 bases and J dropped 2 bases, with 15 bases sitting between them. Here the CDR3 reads CASSVEGGTATYEQYF. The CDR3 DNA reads TGTGCCAGCAGCGTAGAAGGGGGTACCGCCACCTACGAGCAGTACTTC.

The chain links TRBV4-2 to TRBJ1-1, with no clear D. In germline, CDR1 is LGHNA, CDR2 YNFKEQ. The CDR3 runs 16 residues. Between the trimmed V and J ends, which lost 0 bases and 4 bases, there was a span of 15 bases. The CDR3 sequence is CASSQDGGYWSTEAFF. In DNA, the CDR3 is TGTGCCAGCAGCCAAGATGGCGGCTACTGGTCCACTGAAGCTTTCTTT.

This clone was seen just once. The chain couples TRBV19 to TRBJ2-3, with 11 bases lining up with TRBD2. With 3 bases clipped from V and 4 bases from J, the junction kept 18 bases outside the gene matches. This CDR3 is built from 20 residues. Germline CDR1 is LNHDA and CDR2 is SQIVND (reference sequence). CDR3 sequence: CASSMTVAGGPISFADTQYF. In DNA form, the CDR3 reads TGTGCCAGTAGTATGACCGTAGCGGGAGGGCCTATTTCGTTCGCAGATACGCAGTATTTT.

CDR3 sequence: CASSGPGTSGSLSYEQYF. The CDR3 nucleotides are TGTGCCAGCAGCGGACCCGGGACTAGCGGGAGCCTGTCATACGAGCAGTACTTC. The chain links TRBV5-4 to TRBJ2-7; TRBD2 matches 14 bases. Germline loops: CDR1 SGHNT, CDR2 YYREEE (reference sequence). The junction had 13 bases not matched to a gene; V was cut back by 4 bases and J by 4 bases. The CDR3 spans 18 residues.

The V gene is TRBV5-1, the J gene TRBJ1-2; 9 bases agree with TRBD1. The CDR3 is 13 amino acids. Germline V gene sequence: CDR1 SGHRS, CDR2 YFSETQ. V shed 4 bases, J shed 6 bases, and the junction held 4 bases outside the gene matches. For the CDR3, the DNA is TGCGCCAGCAGCGAGGGACAGGGCCATGGCTACACCTTC. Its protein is CASSEGQGHGYTF.

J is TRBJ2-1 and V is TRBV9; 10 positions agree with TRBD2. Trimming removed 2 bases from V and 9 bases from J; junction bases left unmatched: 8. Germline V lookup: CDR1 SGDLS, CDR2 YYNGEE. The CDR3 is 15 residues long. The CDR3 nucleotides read TGTGCCAGCAGCGTTAGCGGGACTAGCGTAGTTGAGCAGTTCTTC. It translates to CASSVSGTSVVEQFF.

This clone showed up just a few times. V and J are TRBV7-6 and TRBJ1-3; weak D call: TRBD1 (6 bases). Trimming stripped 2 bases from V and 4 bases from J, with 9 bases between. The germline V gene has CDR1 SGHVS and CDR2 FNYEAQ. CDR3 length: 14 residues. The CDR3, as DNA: TGTGCCAGCAGCTTAAGGGGGGGCGGAAACACCATATATTTT. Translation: CASSLRGGGNTIYF. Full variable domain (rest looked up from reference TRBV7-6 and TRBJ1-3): GAGVSQSPRYKVTKRGQDVALRCDPISGHVSLYWYRQALGQGPEFLTYFNYEAQQDKSGLPNDRFSAERPEGSISTLTIQRTEQRDSAMYRCASSLRGGGNTIYFGEGSWLTVV.

The CDR3 protein is CASSPYRQGTGGYTF. The CDR3, as DNA: TGTGCCAGCTCACCATATAGACAGGGGACGGGAGGCTACACCTTC. The chain links TRBV18 to TRBJ1-2, with 8 nucleotides matching TRBD1. Germline lookup yields CDR1 KGHSH and CDR2 LQKENI. CDR3 size: 15 residues. Trimming at V came to 2 bases and at J to 8 bases, leaving 10 bases not matched to a gene.

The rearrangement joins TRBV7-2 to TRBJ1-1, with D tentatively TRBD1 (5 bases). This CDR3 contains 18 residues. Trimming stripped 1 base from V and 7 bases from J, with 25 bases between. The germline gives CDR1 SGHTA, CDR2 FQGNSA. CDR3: CASSLESDLGPERDEAFF. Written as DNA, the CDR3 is TGTGCCAGCAGCTTAGAAAGTGATTTGGGGCCGGAAAGGGATGAAGCTTTCTTT.

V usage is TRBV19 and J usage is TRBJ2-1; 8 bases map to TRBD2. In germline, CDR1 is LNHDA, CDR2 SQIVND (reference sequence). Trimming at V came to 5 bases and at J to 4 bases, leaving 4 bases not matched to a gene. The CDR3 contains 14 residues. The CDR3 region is CASSGAGGYNEQFF. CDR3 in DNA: TGTGCCAGTAGTGGGGCGGGGGGTTACAATGAGCAGTTCTTC.

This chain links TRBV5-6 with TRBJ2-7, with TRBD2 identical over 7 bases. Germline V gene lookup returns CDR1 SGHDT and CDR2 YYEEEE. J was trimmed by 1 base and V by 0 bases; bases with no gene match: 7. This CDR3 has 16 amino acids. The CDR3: CASSLVRAGDSYEQYF. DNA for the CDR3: TGTGCCAGCAGCTTGGTAAGGGCGGGGGATTCCTACGAGCAGTACTTC.

CDR3 sequence: CASSLAGVGYNEQFF. The CDR3 region has the DNA TGTGCCAGTAGTCTCGCGGGAGTGGGATACAATGAGCAGTTCTTC. The chain combines TRBV19 with TRBJ2-1; 7 nucleotides line up with TRBD2. Germline V gene data show CDR1 as LNHDA and CDR2 as SQIVND (reference sequence). This CDR3 is built from 15 residues. V dropped 5 bases and J dropped 4; count of bases not matched to a gene: 8. Full variable domain (missing parts from reference TRBV19 and TRBJ2-1): DGGITQSPKYLFRKEGQNVTLSCEQNLNHDAMYWYRQDPGQGLRLIYYSQIVNDFQKGDIAEGYSVSREKKESFPLTVTSAQKNPTAFYLCASSLAGVGYNEQFFGPGTRLTVL.

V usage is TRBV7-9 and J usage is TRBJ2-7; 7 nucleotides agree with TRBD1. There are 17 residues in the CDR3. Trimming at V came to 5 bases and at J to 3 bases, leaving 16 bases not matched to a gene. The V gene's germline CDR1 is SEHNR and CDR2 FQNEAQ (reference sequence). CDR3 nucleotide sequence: TGTGCCAGCAGCAATACCCCCGGACAGGTTGGACTCTACGAGCAGTACTTC. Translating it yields CASSNTPGQVGLYEQYF.

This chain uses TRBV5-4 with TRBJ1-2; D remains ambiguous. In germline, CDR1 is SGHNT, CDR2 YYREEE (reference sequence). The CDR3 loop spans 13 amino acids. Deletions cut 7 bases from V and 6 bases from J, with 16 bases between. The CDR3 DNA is TGTGCCAGCGGTTGGGAGGTCGTGCATGGCTACACCTTC. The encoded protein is CASGWEVVHGYTF.

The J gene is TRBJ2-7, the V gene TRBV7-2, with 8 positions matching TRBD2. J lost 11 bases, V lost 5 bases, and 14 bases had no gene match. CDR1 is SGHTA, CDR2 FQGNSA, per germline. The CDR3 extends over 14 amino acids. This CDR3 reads CASSATPGLDSEYF. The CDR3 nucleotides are TGTGCCAGCAGCGCCACCCCGGGACTAGACTCGGAGTACTTC.

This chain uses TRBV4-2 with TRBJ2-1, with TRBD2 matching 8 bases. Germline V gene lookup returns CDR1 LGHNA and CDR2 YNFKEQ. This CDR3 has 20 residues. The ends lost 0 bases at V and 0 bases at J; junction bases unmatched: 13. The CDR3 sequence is CASSQDLAGYYSSSYNEQFF. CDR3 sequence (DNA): TGTGCCAGCAGCCAAGATCTAGCGGGCTATTATTCCAGCTCCTACAATGAGCAGTTCTTC.

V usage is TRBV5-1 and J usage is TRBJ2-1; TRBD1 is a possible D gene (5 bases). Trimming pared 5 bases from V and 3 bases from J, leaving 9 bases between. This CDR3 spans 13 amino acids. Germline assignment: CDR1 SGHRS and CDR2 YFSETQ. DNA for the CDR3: TGCGCCAGCAGTCAGGGATACTACAATGAGCAGTTCTTC. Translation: CASSQGYYNEQFF.

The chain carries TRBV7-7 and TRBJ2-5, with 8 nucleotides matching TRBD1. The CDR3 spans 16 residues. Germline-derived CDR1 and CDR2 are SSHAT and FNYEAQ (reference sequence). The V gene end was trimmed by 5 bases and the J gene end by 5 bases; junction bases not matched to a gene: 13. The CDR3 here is CASSADRGHPGETQYF. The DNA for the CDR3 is TGTGCCAGCAGCGCCGACAGGGGACACCCAGGGGAGACCCAGTACTTC.

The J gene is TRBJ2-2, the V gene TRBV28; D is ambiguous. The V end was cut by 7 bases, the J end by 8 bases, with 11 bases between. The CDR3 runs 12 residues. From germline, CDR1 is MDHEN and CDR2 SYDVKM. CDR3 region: CASTISTGELFF. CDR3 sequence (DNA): TGTGCCAGCACTATTAGCACGGGGGAGCTGTTTTTT.

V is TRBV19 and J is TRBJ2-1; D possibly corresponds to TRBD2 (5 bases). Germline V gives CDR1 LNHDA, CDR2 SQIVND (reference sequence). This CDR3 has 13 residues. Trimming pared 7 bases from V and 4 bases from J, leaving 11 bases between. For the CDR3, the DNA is TGTGCCAGTAAACCCAGCGGTTACAATGAGCAGTTCTTC. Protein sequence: CASKPSGYNEQFF.

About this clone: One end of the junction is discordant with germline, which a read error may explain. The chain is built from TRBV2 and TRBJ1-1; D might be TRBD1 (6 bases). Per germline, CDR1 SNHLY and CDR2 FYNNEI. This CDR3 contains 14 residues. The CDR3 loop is CASSRQGTNAEAFF. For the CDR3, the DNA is TGTGCCAGCAGTCGTCAGGGGACGAACGCTGAAGCTTTCTTT.